These 13 T cell receptor beta chains came from one sample sequenced in a study of spatial heterogeneity in lung cancer. As for time point: sample taken at primary tumor resection. TCRdb reanalysed the 5' RACE reads using MiXCR and keeps one entry per CDR3 protein. Of 35,000 to 55,000 distinct CDR3 sequences listed, about 6.8% are singletons. Sequenced material: PBMCs, taken at surgery. Every receptor here comes from a female donor with early-stage non-small cell lung cancer.

This clonotype was observed a few times. The V gene is TRBV9, the J gene TRBJ2-3, with D possibly matching TRBD1 (5 bases). V was shortened by 2 bases and J by 4 bases, with 11 bases between the two germline ends. Germline CDR1 and CDR2: SGDLS and YYNGEE. This CDR3 comprises 14 residues. The CDR3 coding sequence is TGTGCCAGCAGCGTCAGGGCAGGAGCAGATACGCAGTATTTT. Residues: CASSVRAGADTQYF.

Only a few counts were recorded for this clonotype. The chain combines TRBV6-6 with TRBJ1-2, with D tentatively TRBD1 (5 bases). Trimming cost V 5 bases and J 4 bases, with 11 bases left between them. The CDR3 sequence is 13 residues long. The germline V gene encodes CDR1 MNHNY and CDR2 SVGAGI (reference sequence). CDR3 nucleotide sequence: TGTGCCAGCAGTCCGGGACCTTTCTATGGCTACACCTTC. It yields the protein CASSPGPFYGYTF.

This clonotype was observed a few times. The gene calls are TRBV12-3 or TRBV12-4 and TRBJ1-2; D not certain. Trimming took off 6 bases at V and 13 bases at J, with 15 bases between the two ends. This CDR3 is 11 amino acids long. Written as DNA, the CDR3 is TGTGCCAGCAGCTCTTTCTATTCTAGCACCTTC. Its translation is CASSSFYSSTF.

This clonotype was found many times. The chain joins TRBV27 to TRBJ2-7; D not resolved. The V end was cut by 6 bases, the J end by 2 bases, with 11 bases between. The CDR3 contains 13 residues. Germline CDR1 MNHEY, CDR2 SMNVEV (reference sequence). CDR3 bases: TGTGCCAGCAGCCTCGGACCGCCCTACGAGCAGTACTTC. It specifies CASSLGPPYEQYF.

V gene TRBV12-3 or TRBV12-4 combines with J gene TRBJ1-2; 7 bases align to TRBD1. V trimming: 4 bases; J trimming: 8 bases; junction bases outside the gene matches: 10. The CDR3 has 14 amino acids. The CDR3 DNA is TGTGCCAGCAGTTCTACGACAGGGCCGGGCGGCTACACCTTC. This codes for CASSSTTGPGGYTF.

The V gene is TRBV5-1, the J gene TRBJ2-1; no clear D. V lost 0 bases, J lost 5 bases, and 9 bases lay in between. The germline V gene encodes CDR1 SGHRS and CDR2 YFSETQ. This CDR3 region has 14 residues. CDR3: CASSLEPVNNEQFF. CDR3 bases: TGCGCCAGCAGCTTGGAGCCCGTTAACAATGAGCAGTTCTTC.

J is TRBJ2-1 and V is TRBV5-1; 8 bases align to TRBD2. Trimming cost V 0 bases and J 0 bases; bases outside gene matches: 2. Germline V CDR1 and CDR2: SGHRS, YFSETQ. The CDR3 runs 16 residues. The CDR3 sequence: CASSLASGSSYNEQFF. The CDR3, as DNA: TGCGCCAGCAGCTTGGCCAGCGGGAGCTCCTACAATGAGCAGTTCTTC.

This clonotype was seen many times. The chain combines TRBV6-2 or TRBV6-3 with TRBJ2-7, with 8 bases that match TRBD1. V gave up 7 bases and J gave up 2 bases; unmatched junction bases: 13. Germline V CDR1 and CDR2: MNHEY, SVGEGT. This CDR3 is built from 16 residues. The DNA for the CDR3 is TGTGCCAGCACCCGTGACAGGGGCCTTAACCCCTACGAGCAGTACTTC. Translated: CASTRDRGLNPYEQYF.

Only a few counts were recorded for this clonotype. The chain is built from TRBV5-1 and TRBJ2-7; no firm D call. Per the germline V gene, CDR1 is SGHRS and CDR2 is YFSETQ. CDR3 length: 12 residues. The V end lost 1 base, the J end lost 3 bases, and 5 bases lay between the germline ends. The chain's CDR3 is CASSLTDYEQYF. CDR3 nucleotides: TGCGCCAGCAGCTTGACAGACTACGAGCAGTACTTC.

This clonotype was seen a handful of times. The V call is TRBV28, the J call TRBJ1-6; D perhaps matches TRBD1 (6 bases). CDR1 is MDHEN, CDR2 SYDVKM, per germline. The V and J ends lost 6 bases and 5 bases respectively, with 8 bases between them. This CDR3 comprises 13 residues. The CDR3 coding sequence is TGTGCCAGCAGGCCAGGGGATAATTCACCCCTCCACTTT. Translating it yields CASRPGDNSPLHF.

This clonotype came up a few times. The gene calls are TRBV7-9 and TRBJ1-4; 7 bases fit TRBD1. The CDR3 consists of 17 residues. Germline V lookup: CDR1 SEHNR, CDR2 FQNEAQ (reference sequence). J lost 2 bases, V lost 1 base, and 7 bases had no gene match. As DNA, the CDR3 is TGTGCCAGCAGCTTAGGACAGGGTGGGACGACTAATGAAAAACTGTTTTTT. This codes for CASSLGQGGTTNEKLFF.

This clonotype appeared a few times. This chain uses TRBV6-6 with TRBJ2-4; no clear D. The V gene's germline CDR1 is MNHNY and CDR2 SVGAGI (reference sequence). The CDR3 is made up of 18 amino acids. Trimming removed 8 bases from V and 0 bases from J, with 23 bases in between. CDR3 sequence (DNA): TGTGCCAGCGAACTTGGGCCCTCTACCAACCTAGCCAAAAACATTCAGTACTTC. Translated: CASELGPSTNLAKNIQYF.

This clonotype was seen repeatedly, ten times or more. The rearrangement uses TRBV7-9 and TRBJ1-1; a possible D gene is TRBD1 (6 bases). Germline V gives CDR1 SEHNR, CDR2 FQNEAQ (reference sequence). Between the trimmed V and J ends, which lost 3 bases and 11 bases, there was a span of 19 bases. This CDR3 is built from 14 residues. The CDR3 spells CASSLATGNLRAFF. DNA of the CDR3: TGTGCCAGCAGCTTGGCAACAGGGAATCTGAGGGCTTTCTTT.